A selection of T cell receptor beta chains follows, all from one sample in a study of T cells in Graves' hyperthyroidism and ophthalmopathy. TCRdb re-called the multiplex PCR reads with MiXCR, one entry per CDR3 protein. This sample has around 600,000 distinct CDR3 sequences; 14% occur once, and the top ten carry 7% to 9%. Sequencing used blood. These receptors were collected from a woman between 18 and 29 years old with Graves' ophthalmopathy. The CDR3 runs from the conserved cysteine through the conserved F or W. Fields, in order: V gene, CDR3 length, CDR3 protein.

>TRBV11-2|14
CASSHGGSWDEQYF
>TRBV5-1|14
CASQEGHGGWEQYF
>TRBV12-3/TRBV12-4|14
CASSFEGTPWAQYF
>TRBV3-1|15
CASSQGDSNTGELFF
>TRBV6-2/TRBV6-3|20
CASSYVRSTSGAVLSYEQYF
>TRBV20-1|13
CSASGVRSYEQYF
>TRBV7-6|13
CASDRGNTGELFF
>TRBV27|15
CASRIKGGVQGGYTF
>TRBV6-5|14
CASSYTAGGYEQYF
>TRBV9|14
CASSVASPSYEQYF
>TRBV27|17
CASSLCQGGGMNTEAFF
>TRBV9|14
CASSVVPGTYEQYF
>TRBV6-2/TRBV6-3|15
CASSPTGLAKNIQYF
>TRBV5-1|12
CASRVANNEQFF
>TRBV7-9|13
CASWTSGAHEQFF
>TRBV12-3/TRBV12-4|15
CASSLYQSSYNEQFF
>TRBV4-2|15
CASSVGTVSNYGYTF
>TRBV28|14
CASSIGTDNEKLFF
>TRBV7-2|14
CASSLAGLGEKLFF
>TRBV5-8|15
CASSLLGSLNQPQHF
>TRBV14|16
CASSQDLSASTDTQYF
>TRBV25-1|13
CASSGQGAGEQYF
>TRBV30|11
CAWKGNEKLFF
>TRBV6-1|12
CASQRFDNEQFF
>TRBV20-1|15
CSARTGSGLYNEQFF
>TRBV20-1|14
CSAEGAGGGNTQYF
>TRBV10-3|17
CAISEYQAGGSNNEQFF